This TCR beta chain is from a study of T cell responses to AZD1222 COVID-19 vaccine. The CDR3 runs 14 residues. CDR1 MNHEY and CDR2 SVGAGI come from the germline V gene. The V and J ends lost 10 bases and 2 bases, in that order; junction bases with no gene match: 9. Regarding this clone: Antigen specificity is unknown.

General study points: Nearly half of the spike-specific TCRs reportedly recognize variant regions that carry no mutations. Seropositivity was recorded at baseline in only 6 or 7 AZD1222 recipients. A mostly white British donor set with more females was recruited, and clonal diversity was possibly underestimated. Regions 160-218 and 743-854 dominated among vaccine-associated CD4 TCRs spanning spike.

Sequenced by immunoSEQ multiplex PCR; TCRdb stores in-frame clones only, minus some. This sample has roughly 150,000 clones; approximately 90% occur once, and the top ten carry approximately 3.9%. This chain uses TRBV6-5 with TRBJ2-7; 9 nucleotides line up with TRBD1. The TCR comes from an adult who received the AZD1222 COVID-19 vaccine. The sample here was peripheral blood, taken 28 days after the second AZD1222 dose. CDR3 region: CAILTDRGTYEQYF. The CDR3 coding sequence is TGTGCCATCTTAACGGACAGGGGAACCTACGAGCAGTACTTC.